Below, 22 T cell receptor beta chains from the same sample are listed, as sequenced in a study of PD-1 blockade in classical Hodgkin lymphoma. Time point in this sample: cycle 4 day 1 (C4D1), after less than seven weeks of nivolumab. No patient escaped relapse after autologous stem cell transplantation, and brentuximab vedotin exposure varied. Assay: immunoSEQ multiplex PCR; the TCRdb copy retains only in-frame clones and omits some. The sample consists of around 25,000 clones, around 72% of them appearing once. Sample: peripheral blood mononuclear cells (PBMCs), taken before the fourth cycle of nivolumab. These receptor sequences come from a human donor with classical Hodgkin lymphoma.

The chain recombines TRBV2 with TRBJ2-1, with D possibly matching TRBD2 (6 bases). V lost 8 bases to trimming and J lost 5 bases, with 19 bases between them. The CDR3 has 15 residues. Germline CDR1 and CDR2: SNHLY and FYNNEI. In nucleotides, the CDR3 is TGTGCCAGCGCGGAGGGCAGAGGAATAAACAATGAGCAGTTCTTC. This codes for CASAEGRGINNEQFF.

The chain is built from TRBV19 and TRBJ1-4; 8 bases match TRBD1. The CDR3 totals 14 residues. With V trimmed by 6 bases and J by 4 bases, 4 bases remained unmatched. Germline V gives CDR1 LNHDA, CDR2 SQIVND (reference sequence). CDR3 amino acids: CASRTGDHNEKLFF. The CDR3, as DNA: TGTGCCAGTAGGACAGGGGATCATAATGAAAAACTGTTTTTT.

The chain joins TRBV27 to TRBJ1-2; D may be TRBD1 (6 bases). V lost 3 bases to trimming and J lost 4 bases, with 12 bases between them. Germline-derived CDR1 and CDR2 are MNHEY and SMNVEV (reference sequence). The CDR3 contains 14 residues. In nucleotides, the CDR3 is TGTGCCAGCAGTTTTCTACAGGGCCCCTATGGCTACACCTTC. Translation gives CASSFLQGPYGYTF.

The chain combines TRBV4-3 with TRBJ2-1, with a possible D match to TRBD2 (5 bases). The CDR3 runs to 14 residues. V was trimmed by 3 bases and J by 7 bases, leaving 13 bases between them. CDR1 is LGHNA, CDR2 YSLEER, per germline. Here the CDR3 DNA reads TGCGCCAGCAGCCACCTAGCTTTTCAGAATGAGCAGTTCTTC. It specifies CASSHLAFQNEQFF.

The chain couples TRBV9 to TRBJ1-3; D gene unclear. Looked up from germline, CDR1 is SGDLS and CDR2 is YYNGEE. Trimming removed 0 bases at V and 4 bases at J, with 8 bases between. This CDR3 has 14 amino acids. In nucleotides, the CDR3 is TGTGCCAGCAGCGTAGCGGGCAGCGGAAACACCATATATTTT. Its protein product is CASSVAGSGNTIYF.

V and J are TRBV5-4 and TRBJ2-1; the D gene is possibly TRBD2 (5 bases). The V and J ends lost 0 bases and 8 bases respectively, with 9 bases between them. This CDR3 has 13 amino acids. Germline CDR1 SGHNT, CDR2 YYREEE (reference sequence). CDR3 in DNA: TGTGCCAGCAGCTTGGGGGAGTTGGATGAGCAGTTCTTC. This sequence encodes CASSLGELDEQFF. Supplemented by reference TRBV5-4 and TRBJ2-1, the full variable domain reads ETGVTQSPTHLIKTRGQQVTLRCSSQSGHNTVSWYQQALGQGPQFIFQYYREEENGRGNFPPRFSGLQFPNYSSELNVNALELDDSALYLCASSLGELDEQFFGPGTRLTVL.

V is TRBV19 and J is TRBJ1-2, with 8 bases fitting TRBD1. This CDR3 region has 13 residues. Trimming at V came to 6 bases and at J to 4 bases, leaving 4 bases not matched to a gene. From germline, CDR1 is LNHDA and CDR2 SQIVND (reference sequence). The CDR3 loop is CASRGTGAYGYTF. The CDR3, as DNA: TGTGCCAGTAGGGGGACAGGAGCCTATGGCTACACCTTC.

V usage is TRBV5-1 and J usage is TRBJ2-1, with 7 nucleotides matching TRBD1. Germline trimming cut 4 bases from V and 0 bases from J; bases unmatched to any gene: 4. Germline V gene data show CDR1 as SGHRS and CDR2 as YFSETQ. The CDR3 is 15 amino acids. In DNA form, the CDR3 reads TGCGCCAGCAGCCCGACAGGGATCTCCTACAATGAGCAGTTCTTC. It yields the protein CASSPTGISYNEQFF. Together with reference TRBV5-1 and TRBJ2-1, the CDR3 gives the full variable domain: KAGVTQTPRYLIKTRGQQVTLSCSPISGHRSVSWYQQTPGQGLQFLFEYFSETQRNKGNFPGRFSGRQFSNSRSEMNVSTLELGDSALYLCASSPTGISYNEQFFGPGTRLTVL.

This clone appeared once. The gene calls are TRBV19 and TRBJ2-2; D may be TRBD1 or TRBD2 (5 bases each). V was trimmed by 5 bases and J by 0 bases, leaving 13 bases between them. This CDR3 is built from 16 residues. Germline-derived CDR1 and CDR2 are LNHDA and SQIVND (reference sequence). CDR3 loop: CASSAPGPPNTGELFF. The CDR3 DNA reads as TGTGCCAGTAGTGCCCCGGGACCGCCGAACACCGGGGAGCTGTTTTTT.

The CDR3 coding sequence is TGTGCCAGCAGCGTAGATGTGGGTAGCTCTGAGACCCAGTACTTC. This gives the protein CASSVDVGSSETQYF. This rearrangement joins TRBV9 to TRBJ2-5; the D is unclear. Germline V CDR1 and CDR2: SGDLS, YYNGEE. This CDR3 contains 15 residues. V lost 0 bases and J lost 5, with 14 bases in between. The full variable domain, in which reference TRBV9 and TRBJ2-5 provide the parts outside the CDR3, is DSGVTQTPKHLITATGQRVTLRCSPRSGDLSVYWYQQSLDQGLQFLIQYYNGEERAKGNILERFSAQQFPDLHSELNLSSLELGDSALYFCASSVDVGSSETQYFGPGTRLLVL.

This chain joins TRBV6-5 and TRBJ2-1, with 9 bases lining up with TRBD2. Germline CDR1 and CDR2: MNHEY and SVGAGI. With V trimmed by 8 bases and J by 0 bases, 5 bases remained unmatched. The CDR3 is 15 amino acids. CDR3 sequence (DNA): TGTGCCAGCCAAGCGGGGGGTAGCTCCTACAATGAGCAGTTCTTC. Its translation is CASQAGGSSYNEQFF.

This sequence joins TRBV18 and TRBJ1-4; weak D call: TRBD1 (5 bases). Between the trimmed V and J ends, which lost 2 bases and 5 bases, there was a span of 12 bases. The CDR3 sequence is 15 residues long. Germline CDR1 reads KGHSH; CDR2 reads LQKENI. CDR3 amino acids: CASSPTRDLNEKLFF. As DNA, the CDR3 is TGTGCCAGCTCACCAACCCGGGACCTGAATGAAAAACTGTTTTTT.

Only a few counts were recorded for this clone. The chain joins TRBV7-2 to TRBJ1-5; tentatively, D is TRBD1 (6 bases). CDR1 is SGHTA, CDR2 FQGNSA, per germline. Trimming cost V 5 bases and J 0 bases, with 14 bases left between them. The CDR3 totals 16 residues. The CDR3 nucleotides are TGTGCCAGCAGCCTGCGACAGGATACTAGCAATCAGCCCCAGCATTTT. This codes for CASSLRQDTSNQPQHF.

The CDR3 loop is CASSQWTSGNYNEQFF. The CDR3 bases are TGTGCCAGCAGCCAATGGACTAGCGGGAACTACAATGAGCAGTTCTTC. The chain couples TRBV4-2 to TRBJ2-1; 12 positions match TRBD2. CDR1 is LGHNA and CDR2 is YNFKEQ in the germline V gene. This CDR3 spans 16 amino acids. J was trimmed by 3 bases and V by 2 bases; bases with no gene match: 2.

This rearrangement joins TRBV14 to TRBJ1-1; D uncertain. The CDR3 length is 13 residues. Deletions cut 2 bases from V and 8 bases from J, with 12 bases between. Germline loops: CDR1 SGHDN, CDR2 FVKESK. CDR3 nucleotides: TGTGCCAGCAGCCAAAGGCCGGGATCCGAAGCTTTCTTT. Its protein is CASSQRPGSEAFF.

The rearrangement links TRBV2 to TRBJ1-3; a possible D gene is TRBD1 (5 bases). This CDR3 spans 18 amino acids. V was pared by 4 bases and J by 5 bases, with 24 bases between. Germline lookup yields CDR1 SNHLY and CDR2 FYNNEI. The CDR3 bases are TGTGCCAGCAGTGGGGGCAGGCCAACCACTTCATCCCGAAACACCATATATTTT. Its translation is CASSGGRPTTSSRNTIYF.

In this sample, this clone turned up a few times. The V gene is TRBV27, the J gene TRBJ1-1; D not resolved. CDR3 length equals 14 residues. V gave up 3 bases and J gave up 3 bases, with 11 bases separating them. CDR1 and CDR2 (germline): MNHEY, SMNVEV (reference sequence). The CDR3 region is CASSFLLGHTEAFF. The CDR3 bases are TGTGCCAGCAGTTTCCTCTTGGGTCACACTGAAGCTTTCTTT.

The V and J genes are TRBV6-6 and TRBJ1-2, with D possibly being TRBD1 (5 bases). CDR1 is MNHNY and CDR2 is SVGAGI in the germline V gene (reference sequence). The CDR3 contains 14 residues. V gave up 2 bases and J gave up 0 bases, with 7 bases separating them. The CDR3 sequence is CASSYQGSNYGYTF. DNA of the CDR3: TGTGCCAGCAGTTACCAGGGTTCTAACTATGGCTACACCTTC.

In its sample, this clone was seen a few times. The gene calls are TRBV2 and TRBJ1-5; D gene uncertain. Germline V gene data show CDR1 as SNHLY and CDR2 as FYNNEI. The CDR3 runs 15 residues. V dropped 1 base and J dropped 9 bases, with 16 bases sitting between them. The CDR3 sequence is CASSEEAGNSGPQHF. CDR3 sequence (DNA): TGTGCCAGCAGTGAAGAGGCGGGGAATAGTGGGCCCCAGCATTTT.

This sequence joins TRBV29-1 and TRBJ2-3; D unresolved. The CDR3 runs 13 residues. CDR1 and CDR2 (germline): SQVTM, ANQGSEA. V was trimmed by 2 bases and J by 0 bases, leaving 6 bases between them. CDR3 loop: CSVERVSTDTQYF. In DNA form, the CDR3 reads TGCAGCGTTGAACGAGTTAGCACAGATACGCAGTATTTT.

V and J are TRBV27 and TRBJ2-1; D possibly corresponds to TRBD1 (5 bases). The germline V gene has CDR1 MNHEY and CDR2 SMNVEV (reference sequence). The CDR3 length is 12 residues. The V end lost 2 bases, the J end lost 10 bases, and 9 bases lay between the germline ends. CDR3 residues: CASSLKGWEQFF. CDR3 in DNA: TGTGCCAGCAGTTTAAAGGGGTGGGAGCAGTTCTTC.

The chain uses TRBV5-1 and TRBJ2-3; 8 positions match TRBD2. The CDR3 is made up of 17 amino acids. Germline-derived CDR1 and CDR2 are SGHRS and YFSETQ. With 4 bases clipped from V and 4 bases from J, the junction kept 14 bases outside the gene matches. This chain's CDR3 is CASSMGTTGGRPDTQYF. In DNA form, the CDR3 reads TGCGCCAGCAGCATGGGGACTACGGGGGGGAGACCAGATACGCAGTATTTT.